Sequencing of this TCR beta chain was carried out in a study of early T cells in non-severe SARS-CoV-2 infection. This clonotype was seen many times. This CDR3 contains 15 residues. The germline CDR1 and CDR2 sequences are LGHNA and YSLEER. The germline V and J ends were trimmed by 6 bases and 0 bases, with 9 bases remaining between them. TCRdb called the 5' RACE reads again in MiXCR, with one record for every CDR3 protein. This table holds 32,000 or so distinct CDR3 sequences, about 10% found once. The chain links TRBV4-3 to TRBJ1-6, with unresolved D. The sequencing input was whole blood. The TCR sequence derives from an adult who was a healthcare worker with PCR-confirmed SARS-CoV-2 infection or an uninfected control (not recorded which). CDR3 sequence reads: CASRRESSYNSPLHF. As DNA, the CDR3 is TGCGCCAGCAGGCGAGAGAGCTCCTATAATTCACCCCTCCACTTT.